The T cell receptor beta chain described here comes from a study of blood T cell repertoires in COVID-19. Study as a whole: Researchers got acute and convalescent COVID-19 samples from the United States, Italy and Spain. Sample material is recorded as cDNA or gDNA derived from T cells, B-cell-depleted T cells, or PBMCs.

As processed by the authors: Nucleated cell number was recorded as an estimate derived from reference gene primer amplification. The table came from immunoSEQ multiplex PCR; TCRdb's copy has only in-frame clones and leaves some out. V and J calls and clone size come straight from that table; D and trimming were deduced from the DNA. The table has about 150,000 clones, 65% to 85% seen once. The CDR3 extends over 14 amino acids. Germline CDR1 is SGDLS and CDR2 is YYNGEE. V lost 3 bases to trimming and J lost 8 bases; unmatched junction nucleotides: 7. This clonotype was obtained from a man aged 55 to 70 with active or convalescent COVID-19. The chain recombines TRBV9 with TRBJ2-1; 8 positions match TRBD2. Material: peripheral blood. The CDR3 reads CASSGTAGVDEQFF. The CDR3 DNA sequence: TGTGCCAGCAGCGGTACAGCGGGAGTCGATGAGCAGTTCTTC.